The 20 T cell receptor beta chains reported below all come from one sample, sequenced in a study of shared clonotypes between healthy human individuals. Only in-frame clones appear in the TCRdb table, and some are missing; sequencing was by immunoSEQ multiplex PCR. The sample contains some 2 million clones, 90% to 95% of which appear only once. The sequenced sample consisted of naive CD4+ T cells sorted from blood. Subset denoted: CD45RA+ positively selected. Every receptor here comes from a man younger than 35 in good health.

V is TRBV11-2 and J is TRBJ2-2; the D gene is possibly TRBD2 (5 bases). The CDR3 has 15 residues. V lost 7 bases and J 5 bases, leaving 17 bases between the germline ends. CDR1 is SGHAT, CDR2 FQNNGV, per germline. The CDR3 protein is CASNTGSPFTGELFF. The CDR3 nucleotides read TGTGCCAGCAATACGGGGTCCCCTTTTACCGGGGAGCTGTTTTTT.

With respect to this clone: The sample carries other DNA sequences with the same CDR3. This rearrangement joins TRBV2 to TRBJ1-5; D is unresolved. The CDR3 contains 13 residues. Germline V gives CDR1 SNHLY, CDR2 FYNNEI. Trimming took off 1 base at V and 4 bases at J, with 5 bases between the two ends. The CDR3 region is CASSEGHNQPQHF. The CDR3 region has the DNA TGTGCCAGCAGTGAAGGGCATAATCAGCCCCAGCATTTT.

V and J are TRBV5-1 and TRBJ2-3; TRBD1 aligns across 11 bases. Germline V CDR1 and CDR2: SGHRS, YFSETQ. The junction had 6 bases not matched to a gene; V was cut back by 4 bases and J by 2 bases. CDR3 length: 16 amino acids. CDR3 sequence (DNA): TGCGCCAGCAGCCAAGGGACAGGGGGTATCACAGATACGCAGTATTTT. This sequence encodes CASSQGTGGITDTQYF.

This chain connects TRBV5-4 to TRBJ2-3; TRBD1 is a possible D gene (5 bases). V lost 4 bases to trimming and J lost 0 bases, with 12 bases between them. The CDR3 spans 15 residues. Germline CDR1 SGHNT, CDR2 YYREEE (reference sequence). The CDR3 nucleotides are TGTGCCAGCAGCCTGGGGCAGTCTAGCACAGATACGCAGTATTTT. This encodes CASSLGQSSTDTQYF.

The V gene is TRBV13, the J gene TRBJ1-1; D may be TRBD1 (6 bases). This CDR3 has 16 residues. The V end was cut by 5 bases, the J end by 3 bases, with 19 bases between. CDR1 is PRHDT, CDR2 FYEKMQ, per germline (reference sequence). The CDR3, as DNA: TGTGCCAGCAGCCCCCGAGGGGGGAAGAGGGACACTGAAGCTTTCTTT. Protein: CASSPRGGKRDTEAFF.

This sequence joins TRBV2 and TRBJ1-4; 10 bases are a match to TRBD1. V dropped 1 base and J dropped 7; count of bases not matched to a gene: 3. Looked up from germline, CDR1 is SNHLY and CDR2 is FYNNEI. CDR3 length: 15 amino acids. The CDR3 sequence: CASSEVGTGAEKLFF. The CDR3, as DNA: TGTGCCAGCAGTGAAGTCGGGACAGGGGCTGAAAAACTGTTTTTT.

The chain carries TRBV23-1 and TRBJ1-4; 7 bases match TRBD1. TRBV23-1 is placed among ORFs of uncertain function. Germline trimming cut 8 bases from V and 11 bases from J; bases unmatched to any gene: 8. This CDR3 has 12 amino acids. The CDR3 here is CASSRQGWKLFF. CDR3 coding DNA: TGCGCCAGCTCTCGACAGGGTTGGAAACTGTTTTTT.

Of note for this clone: Other nucleotide sequences in the sample specify the same CDR3. This chain uses TRBV10-3 with TRBJ1-4, with D possibly matching TRBD1 (5 bases). Germline lookup yields CDR1 ENHRY and CDR2 SYGVKD. Trimming removed 2 bases at V and 1 base at J, with 5 bases between. The CDR3 sequence is 14 residues long. The CDR3 region has the DNA TGTGCCATCAGTGAGGGGGGAACTAATGAAAAACTGTTTTTT. This sequence encodes CAISEGGTNEKLFF.

The CDR3 region is CASSQVIAGGHEQFF. The CDR3 DNA reads TGCGCCAGCAGCCAAGTAATAGCGGGGGGGCATGAGCAGTTCTTC. The chain employs TRBV4-1 and TRBJ2-1; 11 bases map to TRBD2. The CDR3 consists of 15 residues. Germline loops: CDR1 MGHRA, CDR2 YSYEKL. The V gene end was trimmed by 1 base and the J gene end by 8 bases; junction bases not matched to a gene: 4.

V gene TRBV7-6 combines with J gene TRBJ1-1; 10 nucleotides line up with TRBD1. CDR1 SGHVS and CDR2 FNYEAQ come from the germline V gene. This CDR3 contains 13 residues. Trimming removed 3 bases from V and 10 bases from J; junction bases left unmatched: 5. CDR3 sequence: CASSFGQGGGAFF. The CDR3 DNA reads as TGTGCCAGCAGCTTCGGACAGGGGGGTGGAGCTTTCTTT.

The rearrangement joins TRBV28 to TRBJ2-7; TRBD2 matches 11 bases. V lost 10 bases, J lost 0 bases, and 5 bases stayed unmatched. CDR1 is MDHEN and CDR2 is SYDVKM in the germline V gene. The CDR3 totals 14 residues. For the CDR3, the DNA is TGTGCCACCACTAGCGGGGGCCTCTCCTACGAGCAGTACTTC. This encodes CATTSGGLSYEQYF.

This chain joins TRBV5-1 and TRBJ2-7, with D tentatively TRBD1 (5 bases). This CDR3 region has 15 residues. Germline loops: CDR1 SGHRS, CDR2 YFSETQ. V was clipped by 1 base and J by 2 bases, with 13 bases between them. In DNA form, the CDR3 reads TGCGCCAGCAGCTTGATTGGGAAGGGGCCCTACGAGCAGTACTTC. It translates to CASSLIGKGPYEQYF.

The V gene is TRBV19, the J gene TRBJ2-1; 10 bases map to TRBD2. In germline, CDR1 is LNHDA, CDR2 SQIVND (reference sequence). The CDR3 is made up of 16 amino acids. V lost 5 bases, J lost 0 bases, and 4 bases stayed unmatched. CDR3 DNA: TGTGCCAGTAGTTCCCCTAGCGGGAGCTCCTACAATGAGCAGTTCTTC. It specifies CASSSPSGSSYNEQFF.

The chain couples TRBV2 to TRBJ1-5, with a possible D match to TRBD1 (5 bases). The CDR3 totals 16 residues. Germline V gene lookup returns CDR1 SNHLY and CDR2 FYNNEI. V lost 6 bases and J lost 3, with 18 bases in between. The CDR3 DNA reads as TGTGCCAGCAGCCTGGCCCAGGGAGTAGTCAATCAGCCCCAGCATTTT. Protein: CASSLAQGVVNQPQHF. Looking up the rest from reference TRBV2 and TRBJ1-5 gives the full variable domain: EPEVTQTPSHQVTQMGQEVILRCVPISNHLYFYWYRQILGQKVEFLVSFYNNEISEKSEIFDDQFSVERPDGSNFTLKIRSTKLEDSAMYFCASSLAQGVVNQPQHFGDGTRLSIL.

The chain couples TRBV28 to TRBJ2-1; no clear D gene. The V end was cut by 5 bases, the J end by 8 bases, with 19 bases between. Germline CDR1 MDHEN, CDR2 SYDVKM. There are 15 residues in the CDR3. This CDR3 is CASSKGRATLDEQFF. The DNA of the CDR3 is TGTGCCAGCAGTAAGGGCCGGGCAACGTTGGATGAGCAGTTCTTC. Full variable domain (remainder filled in from reference TRBV28 and TRBJ2-1): DVKVTQSSRYLVKRTGEKVFLECVQDMDHENMFWYRQDPGLGLRLIYFSYDVKMKEKGDIPEGYSVSREKKERFSLILESASTNQTSMYLCASSKGRATLDEQFFGPGTRLTVL.

The rearrangement uses TRBV5-1 and TRBJ2-5, with D perhaps TRBD1 or TRBD2 (6 bases each). The CDR3 totals 16 residues. Per the germline V gene, CDR1 is SGHRS and CDR2 is YFSETQ. V was shortened by 2 bases and J by 2 bases, with 16 bases between the two germline ends. The CDR3 nucleotides are TGCGCCAGCAGCTTAGGCGGGACACCTTCACAAGAGACCCAGTACTTC. It translates to CASSLGGTPSQETQYF.

The V and J genes are TRBV27 and TRBJ2-1; no firm D call. CDR1 is MNHEY, CDR2 SMNVEV, per germline (reference sequence). Between the trimmed V and J ends, which lost 2 bases and 4 bases, there was a span of 6 bases. The CDR3 loop spans 13 amino acids. The CDR3 reads CASSLTKYNEQFF. CDR3 sequence (DNA): TGTGCCAGCAGTTTAACGAAATACAATGAGCAGTTCTTC.

This clone was counted a single time. The gene calls are TRBV7-3 and TRBJ2-7, with 8 bases fitting TRBD1. CDR3 length equals 14 residues. Unmatched junction bases numbered 5, after V lost 6 bases and J lost 1 base. The germline CDR1 and CDR2 sequences are SGHTA and FQGTGA. The CDR3 protein is CASRHDRGSYEQYF. The CDR3 DNA sequence: TGTGCCAGCAGACATGACAGGGGATCCTACGAGCAGTACTTC.

The rearrangement joins TRBV11-2 to TRBJ1-2; 9 positions match TRBD1. The CDR3 runs 13 residues. The junction had 4 bases not matched to a gene; V was cut back by 5 bases and J by 6 bases. The V gene's germline CDR1 is SGHAT and CDR2 FQNNGV. The CDR3 reads CASSPGTGNGYTF. CDR3 DNA: TGTGCCAGCAGCCCGGGGACAGGGAATGGCTACACCTTC. The whole variable domain, remainder taken from reference TRBV11-2 and TRBJ1-2, is EAGVAQSPRYKIIEKRQSVAFWCNPISGHATLYWYQQILGQGPKLLIQFQNNGVVDDSQLPKDRFSAERLKGVDSTLKIQPAKLEDSAVYLCASSPGTGNGYTFGSGTRLTVV.

The chain links TRBV6-1 to TRBJ2-3, with D perhaps TRBD2 (5 bases). V dropped 2 bases and J dropped 0 bases, with 12 bases sitting between them. This CDR3 has 16 residues. From germline, CDR1 is MNHNS and CDR2 SASEGT. CDR3 loop: CASSELWSGSTDTQYF. The CDR3 nucleotides are TGTGCCAGCAGTGAATTGTGGAGCGGCAGCACAGATACGCAGTATTTT.